This TCR beta chain was sequenced for a study of cytomegalovirus exposure and HLA in healthy donors. Study-level results: Most TCR sequences proved rare, with some public TCRs found in many donors. HLA alleles showed associations with 15,000 to 20,000 TCR beta sequences in a later analysis, at a 0.05 false discovery rate. Later genetic work tied a missense DCLRE1C variant to beta-chain V and J trimming.

With 60 Vbeta and 13 Jbeta primers, the PCR was carried out. The method was immunoSEQ multiplex PCR; TCRdb's version includes in-frame clones alone and lacks a portion of them. Here the sample spans about 110,000 clones, 76% being singletons. This clone was detected a few times. The antigen is undetermined. Sequencing input: PBMCs. The receptor was derived from a man aged 25-45 years in good health and CMV-seropositive.

The CDR3 loop reads CASMDSTNSPLHF. The DNA of the CDR3 is TGCGCCAGCATGGACAGTACCAATTCACCCCTCCACTTT. This chain connects TRBV5-1 to TRBJ1-6; TRBD1 might be the D (6 bases). The CDR3 has 13 amino acids. Trimming removed 6 bases from V and 7 bases from J, with 11 bases in between. Germline lookup yields CDR1 SGHRS and CDR2 YFSETQ. Variable domain in full (rest from reference TRBV5-1 and TRBJ1-6): KAGVTQTPRYLIKTRGQQVTLSCSPISGHRSVSWYQQTPGQGLQFLFEYFSETQRNKGNFPGRFSGRQFSNSRSEMNVSTLELGDSALYLCASMDSTNSPLHFGNGTRLTVT.